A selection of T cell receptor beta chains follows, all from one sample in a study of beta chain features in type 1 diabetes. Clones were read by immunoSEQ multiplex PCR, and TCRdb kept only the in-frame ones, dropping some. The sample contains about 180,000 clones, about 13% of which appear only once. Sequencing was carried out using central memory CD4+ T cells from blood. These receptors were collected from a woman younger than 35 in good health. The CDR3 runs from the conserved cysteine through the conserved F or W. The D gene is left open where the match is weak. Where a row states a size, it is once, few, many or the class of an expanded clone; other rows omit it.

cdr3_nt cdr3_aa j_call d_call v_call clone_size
TGTGCCAGCAGTTTACGGGGAAGGACTGAAGCTTTCTTT CASSLRGRTEAFF TRBJ1-1 NA TRBV27 few
TGTGCCTGGAGTGTAAAAGCGGGATCCTACGAGCAGTACTTC CAWSVKAGSYEQYF TRBJ2-7 TRBD2 TRBV30 once
TGTGCCAGCAGAGGGGCGGGGCACGAGCAGTACTTC CASRGAGHEQYF TRBJ2-7 NA TRBV11-2 few
TGTGCCAGCAGCCCTCTTCGCGGACAAGTCACAGATACGCAGTATTTT CASSPLRGQVTDTQYF TRBJ2-3 NA TRBV7-9 NA
TGTGCCAGCAGCCCCTCCGGGACAGGGGCCTACAATGAGCAGTTCTTC CASSPSGTGAYNEQFF TRBJ2-1 TRBD1 TRBV7-3 few
TGTGCCAGCAGCTCATATCTACTCGGCGGCCATGGCTACACCTTC CASSSYLLGGHGYTF TRBJ1-2 NA TRBV5-6 NA
TGTGCCTGGAGTGTATCCGGAGATACGCAGTATTTT CAWSVSGDTQYF TRBJ2-3 NA TRBV30 NA
TGTGCCTGGAGTGTGGGGACAGGGTATTCACCCCTCCACTTT CAWSVGTGYSPLHF TRBJ1-6 TRBD1 TRBV30 few
TGTGCCAGCAGGGTTGGGAGTTGGGAGACCCAGTACTTC CASRVGSWETQYF TRBJ2-5 NA TRBV28 few
TGTGCCAGCAGTTGGTCAAGGGGCCGAACTGGGGCCAACGTCCTGACTTTC CASSWSRGRTGANVLTF TRBJ2-6 NA TRBV27 NA
TGTGCCAGCAGGGGGGCACACACTGAAGCTTTCTTT CASRGAHTEAFF TRBJ1-1 NA TRBV14 NA
TGTGCCACCAGCAGAGATCGGGTAGGAGAGACCCAGTACTTC CATSRDRVGETQYF TRBJ2-5 NA TRBV15 NA
TGTGCCAGCAGTGACCAACTTCCGGGACTAGCGGGAGCAAGGCAAGAGACCCAGTACTTC CASSDQLPGLAGARQETQYF TRBJ2-5 TRBD2 TRBV6-1 few
TGTGCCAGCTCACCAGAGAGAGTAAGAACAGATACGCAGTATTTT CASSPERVRTDTQYF TRBJ2-3 NA TRBV18 NA
TGTGCCATCAGTTCTTGGACAGGGGGGTCTGGGGCCAACGTCCTGACTTTC CAISSWTGGSGANVLTF TRBJ2-6 TRBD1 TRBV10-3 few
TGCGCCAGCAGCCTTCTTCAGGGAACTAATGAAAAACTGTTTTTT CASSLLQGTNEKLFF TRBJ1-4 NA TRBV4-1 NA
TGTGCCAGCAGTCTTACAGGGGGAAGCGCTGAAGCTTTCTTT CASSLTGGSAEAFF TRBJ1-1 TRBD1 TRBV28 NA
TGTGCCAGCAGCTCTGGGACTAGCGGAAACACCGGGGAGCTGTTTTTT CASSSGTSGNTGELFF TRBJ2-2 TRBD2 TRBV5-4 few
TGTGCCAGCAGCGTAGATCTGGCCCTCCACAATGAGCAGTTCTTC CASSVDLALHNEQFF TRBJ2-1 NA TRBV9 few
TGTGCCAGCACCCTCAGCGGTGCCGGGGAGCTGTTTTTT CASTLSGAGELFF TRBJ2-2 NA TRBV7-3 NA
TGTGCCAGCAGGGGACAGGGGGTCCGCTACGAGCAGTACTTC CASRGQGVRYEQYF TRBJ2-7 TRBD1 TRBV2 NA
TGTGCCATCAGTGTTGGGGAGGTGGAGACCCAGTACTTC CAISVGEVETQYF TRBJ2-5 NA TRBV10-3 NA
TGTGCCACCACAACCGGGACAGGGGTTAATCAGCCCCAGCATTTT CATTTGTGVNQPQHF TRBJ1-5 TRBD1 TRBV10-3 few
TGTGCCTGGAGTCTGACAGACAATCAGCCCCAGCATTTT CAWSLTDNQPQHF TRBJ1-5 NA TRBV30 NA
TGTGCCTGGAGTGGACAGATAAATGAGCAGTTCTTC CAWSGQINEQFF TRBJ2-1 NA TRBV30 few
TGTGCCAGCAGCTTAGTTGGTGCGAGGGGCACAGATACGCAGTATTTT CASSLVGARGTDTQYF TRBJ2-3 NA TRBV7-2 NA
TGTGCCAGCTCACCACCGATGAGACAGGGCGATGAGCAGTTCTTC CASSPPMRQGDEQFF TRBJ2-1 TRBD1 TRBV18 few
TGTGCCAGCAGCTTAGTACTGGTGGGACAGATGGGCTACACCTTC CASSLVLVGQMGYTF TRBJ1-2 TRBD1 TRBV7-8 NA
TGTGCCAGCTCGCTCGGGACAGGGAGGAGCACTGAAGCTTTCTTT CASSLGTGRSTEAFF TRBJ1-1 TRBD1 TRBV18 NA
TGTGCCAGCAGCTTGGGAACTAGCAAAGAGAACACCGGGGAGCTGTTTTTT CASSLGTSKENTGELFF TRBJ2-2 NA TRBV5-7 few
TGTGCCAGCAGCTTCCCACCGGGACAGGGGCTGTTCTTC CASSFPPGQGLFF TRBJ2-1 TRBD1 TRBV7-2 few
TGCGCCAGCAGTCAATCTCTACTAGCGGCCTACTCCTACGAGCAGTACTTC CASSQSLLAAYSYEQYF TRBJ2-7 TRBD2 TRBV23-1 NA
TGTGCCAGCAGTAACAGGGGAGAAGCTTTCTTT CASSNRGEAFF TRBJ1-1 TRBD1 TRBV6-5 NA
TGTGCCAGCAGCTTAGGCAGTAACCAAGAGACCCAGTACTTC CASSLGSNQETQYF TRBJ2-5 NA TRBV7-9 NA
TGTGCCAGCAGCCAAACCGGGACAGGCTATGGCTACACCTTC CASSQTGTGYGYTF TRBJ1-2 TRBD1 TRBV7-9 many
TGTGCCATCAGTGCGGGATTCTACGAGCAGTACTTC CAISAGFYEQYF TRBJ2-7 NA TRBV10-3 NA